This passage covers 32 T cell receptor beta chains from one sample sequenced in a study of identical twins. Using its own MiXCR run on the 5' RACE reads, TCRdb lists one record per CDR3 protein. The sample gives hundreds of thousands of distinct CDR3 sequences, approximately 13% of which show up once; just over 7% is in the top ten. The same sample was also used in a study of yellow fever vaccine responses in identical twins.

Sequenced: CD8+ T cells sorted from blood. All receptors derive from a woman in her late teens or twenties in good health.

A few counts support this clonotype. This sequence joins TRBV12-3 or TRBV12-4 and TRBJ1-6, with D maybe TRBD1 (5 bases). CDR3 length: 14 residues. The V and J ends lost 0 bases and 8 bases respectively, with 8 bases between them. The CDR3 loop is CASSLAGTDSPLHF. The DNA of the CDR3 is TGTGCCAGCAGTTTAGCGGGGACTGATTCACCCCTCCACTTT.

The chain joins TRBV9 to TRBJ2-5, with TRBD2 as a possible D gene (7 bases). This CDR3 spans 14 amino acids. Per the germline V gene, CDR1 is SGDLS and CDR2 is YYNGEE. The ends were cut back, 2 bases at V and 5 bases at J, with 13 bases in the middle. In DNA, the CDR3 is TGTGCCAGCAGCGTTGGGGGGGCCGTTGAGACCCAGTACTTC. Protein sequence: CASSVGGAVETQYF.

The rearrangement joins TRBV7-9 to TRBJ1-4; the D gene is possibly TRBD1 (5 bases). This CDR3 contains 13 residues. V lost 3 bases and J lost 14, with 16 bases in between. Looked up from germline, CDR1 is SEHNR and CDR2 is FQNEAQ (reference sequence). The CDR3, as DNA: TGTGCCAGCAGCTTCTGGCCGGGGCGGAGGCTGTTTTTT. It translates to CASSFWPGRRLFF.

There are a few counts of this clonotype. This chain connects TRBV13 to TRBJ2-4; no clear D gene. Trimming cost V 0 bases and J 7 bases, with 13 bases left between them. Germline lookup yields CDR1 PRHDT and CDR2 FYEKMQ (reference sequence). This CDR3 comprises 15 residues. The CDR3 loop is CASSLGGGVGNIQYF. The DNA for the CDR3 is TGTGCCAGCAGCTTAGGTGGCGGTGTGGGTAACATTCAGTACTTC.

The chain carries TRBV7-3 and TRBJ1-1; no definite D call. Between the trimmed V and J ends, which lost 2 bases and 0 bases, there was a span of 10 bases. This CDR3 region has 15 residues. From germline, CDR1 is SGHTA and CDR2 FQGTGA. CDR3 DNA: TGTGCCAGCAGCTTATATGGAGGGTTGAACACTGAAGCTTTCTTT. As protein: CASSLYGGLNTEAFF. The full variable domain, with the rest looked up from reference TRBV7-3 and TRBJ1-1, is GAGVSQTPSNKVTEKGKYVELRCDPISGHTALYWYRQSLGQGPEFLIYFQGTGAADDSGLPNDRFFAVRPEGSVSTLKIQRTERGDSAVYLCASSLYGGLNTEAFFGQGTRLTVV.

The chain couples TRBV5-1 to TRBJ2-1, with 11 bases aligning to TRBD2. This CDR3 has 16 residues. Germline V gene data show CDR1 as SGHRS and CDR2 as YFSETQ. J lost 2 bases, V lost 4 bases, and 5 bases had no gene match. The CDR3 spells CASSPGTSGAYNEQFF. Written as DNA, the CDR3 is TGCGCCAGCAGCCCAGGGACTAGCGGAGCCTACAATGAGCAGTTCTTC.

Only a few counts were recorded for this clonotype. The rearrangement joins TRBV5-1 to TRBJ2-1, with a weak D call TRBD2 (5 bases). Germline loops: CDR1 SGHRS, CDR2 YFSETQ. The CDR3 is made up of 14 amino acids. V lost 4 bases and J lost 8, with 16 bases in between. CDR3 nucleotide sequence: TGCGCCAGCAGCCCTGGATCCGGAGGCTATGAGCAGTTCTTC. It is translated as CASSPGSGGYEQFF.

The CDR3 loop is CASSESVNPRYTDTQYF. The CDR3 DNA is TGCGCCAGCAGTGAGTCAGTTAACCCCAGATACACAGATACGCAGTATTTT. V and J are TRBV10-1 and TRBJ2-3; no clear D. The CDR3 covers 17 residues. Deletions cut 0 bases from V and 2 bases from J, with 15 bases between. Germline V CDR1 and CDR2: WNHNN, SYGVQD (reference sequence).

This clonotype came up a few times. This rearrangement joins TRBV9 to TRBJ2-1, with 8 nucleotides matching TRBD2. CDR1 and CDR2 (germline): SGDLS, YYNGEE. The trim removed 0 bases at V and 7 bases at J, leaving 3 bases unmatched. This CDR3 region has 14 residues. The CDR3 DNA is TGTGCCAGCAGCGTAGGGGTAGCGGGGAATGAGCAGTTCTTC. Residues: CASSVGVAGNEQFF.

This clonotype was seen a few times. The chain couples TRBV7-8 to TRBJ2-2, with unresolved D. V dropped 2 bases and J dropped 4 bases, with 11 bases sitting between them. The CDR3 covers 15 residues. The germline gives CDR1 SGHVS, CDR2 FQNEAQ. The chain's CDR3 is CASSLYPTGTGELFF. The CDR3 nucleotides are TGTGCCAGCAGCTTATATCCGACGGGCACCGGGGAGCTGTTTTTT.

The V and J genes are TRBV18 and TRBJ2-7; the D gene is possibly TRBD2 (5 bases). The CDR3 is 14 amino acids. The germline V gene has CDR1 KGHSH and CDR2 LQKENI. The ends were cut back, 3 bases at V and 0 bases at J, with 9 bases in the middle. The CDR3 nucleotides read TGTGCCAGCTCACCGGCTAGCAGCTCCTACGAGCAGTACTTC. Its translation: CASSPASSSYEQYF.

This clonotype occurred many times. The chain is built from TRBV12-3 or TRBV12-4 and TRBJ2-1; 11 bases are a match to TRBD2. V gave up 4 bases and J gave up 6 bases; unmatched junction bases: 2. The CDR3 extends over 14 amino acids. The CDR3 DNA reads as TGTGCCAGCAGTTACGGGACTAGCGGCAATGAGCAGTTCTTC. Translation: CASSYGTSGNEQFF.

The rearrangement uses TRBV4-1 and TRBJ2-7, with D maybe TRBD2 (5 bases). The CDR3 is 14 residues long. Trimming took 0 bases from V and 6 from J, leaving 12 bases between them. Germline V gives CDR1 MGHRA, CDR2 YSYEKL. The CDR3: CASSQEGGLVEQYF. The CDR3 coding sequence is TGCGCCAGCAGCCAAGAGGGCGGACTCGTCGAGCAGTACTTC.

This clonotype turned up a few times. The chain is built from TRBV5-1 and TRBJ2-7; no reliable D call. Germline V lookup: CDR1 SGHRS, CDR2 YFSETQ. Deletions cut 1 base from V and 3 bases from J, with 14 bases between. This CDR3 has 15 residues. The CDR3 bases are TGCGCCAGCAGCTTGTCTACGGGTCCGGGCTACGAGCAGTACTTC. Protein product: CASSLSTGPGYEQYF.

This clonotype was counted between two and nine times. The rearrangement links TRBV5-1 to TRBJ2-1; 11 bases agree with TRBD1. The CDR3 has 14 residues. Germline V CDR1 and CDR2: SGHRS, YFSETQ. Trimming cost V 7 bases and J 3 bases; bases outside gene matches: 3. The CDR3 nucleotides read TGCGCCAGCGCCGGGACAGGGGGCTACAATGAGCAGTTCTTC. Protein product: CASAGTGGYNEQFF.

CDR3 nucleotides: TGTGCCACCAGCAGAACCATCGGCACTGAAGCTTTCTTT. Protein: CATSRTIGTEAFF. The genes are TRBV15 and TRBJ1-1; D ambiguous. V shed 2 bases and J shed 4 bases, with 8 bases lying between them. The germline CDR1 and CDR2 sequences are LNHNV and YYDKDF (reference sequence). The CDR3 is made up of 13 amino acids. The whole variable domain, remainder taken from reference TRBV15 and TRBJ1-1, is DAMVIQNPRYQVTQFGKPVTLSCSQTLNHNVMYWYQQKSSQAPKLLFHYYDKDFNNEADTPDNFQSRRPNTSFCFLDIRSPGLGDTAMYLCATSRTIGTEAFFGQGTRLTVV.

V gene TRBV5-6 combines with J gene TRBJ1-2, with 8 bases fitting TRBD1. The CDR3 runs to 17 residues. J was trimmed by 0 bases and V by 1 base; bases with no gene match: 8. From germline, CDR1 is SGHDT and CDR2 YYEEEE. CDR3 coding DNA: TGTGCCAGCAGCTTGACCCAGACAGGGGTGGCTAACTATGGCTACACCTTC. Its translation is CASSLTQTGVANYGYTF.

This clonotype was seen at least ten times. The chain joins TRBV12-3 or TRBV12-4 to TRBJ2-3; D is ambiguous. The CDR3 spans 12 residues. Deletions cut 10 bases from V and 6 bases from J, with 14 bases between. In nucleotides, the CDR3 is TGTGCCACCCACTATTCGTTTGATACGCAGTATTTT. Translated, it gives CATHYSFDTQYF.

This clonotype was picked up a small number of times. The genes are TRBV6-2 or TRBV6-3 and TRBJ1-4; the match to TRBD1 covers 8 bases. There are 14 residues in the CDR3. CDR1 MNHEY and CDR2 SVGEGT come from the germline V gene. The V and J ends lost 6 bases and 5 bases, in that order; junction bases with no gene match: 5. In DNA form, the CDR3 reads TGTGCCAGCAGAACGACAGGGGTAAATGAAAAACTGTTTTTT. This codes for CASRTTGVNEKLFF.

A few counts support this clonotype. CDR3 bases: TGTGCCAGCAGCCCCTTGGGGAGTTGGGGGCAAGAGACCCAGTACTTC. It translates to CASSPLGSWGQETQYF. The V and J genes are TRBV3-1 and TRBJ2-5; D is possibly TRBD1 or TRBD2 (5 bases each). The CDR3 runs 16 residues. Deletions cut 4 bases from V and 2 bases from J, with 17 bases between. The germline V gene encodes CDR1 LGHDT and CDR2 YNNKEL (reference sequence).

This clonotype was recorded many times. This rearrangement joins TRBV12-3 or TRBV12-4 to TRBJ1-2; D is unclear. The CDR3 length is 12 residues. V lost 5 bases and J 1 base, leaving 5 bases between the germline ends. The CDR3 region has the DNA TGTGCCAGCAGTCCGAATAACTATGGCTACACCTTC. Translated, it gives CASSPNNYGYTF.

The CDR3 DNA reads as TGCAGTGCGGAGCGACAGGAGGCCTACGAGCAGTACGTC. Amino acids: CSAERQEAYEQYV. The chain uses TRBV20-1 and TRBJ2-7; TRBD1 might be the D (6 bases). Per the germline V gene, CDR1 is DFQATT and CDR2 is SNEGSKA (reference sequence). This CDR3 spans 13 amino acids. V shed 6 bases and J shed 2 bases, with 14 bases lying between them.

A few counts support this clonotype. This chain links TRBV20-1 with TRBJ1-2, with 7 bases identical to TRBD1. The germline V gene has CDR1 DFQATT and CDR2 SNEGSKA (reference sequence). The length of the CDR3 is 17 residues. The CDR3 nucleotides are TGCAGCACCTCCGGACCGGGACAGCCGATTACTAACTATGGCTACACCTTC. Residues: CSTSGPGQPITNYGYTF.

There are a few counts of this clonotype. CDR3 protein: CSAPPTGKYNEQFF. CDR3 nucleotides: TGCAGTGCTCCCCCGACAGGGAAATACAATGAGCAGTTCTTC. The chain has TRBV20-1 and TRBJ2-1; 7 bases align to TRBD1. The V segment lost 5 bases and the J segment 4 bases; nucleotides outside the gene matches: 8. CDR1 and CDR2 from the germline V gene are DFQATT and SNEGSKA (reference sequence). The CDR3 covers 14 residues.

The chain recombines TRBV5-1 with TRBJ2-1; tentatively, D is TRBD1 (5 bases). The CDR3 runs to 13 residues. V was clipped by 3 bases and J by 6 bases, with 10 bases between them. Per the germline V gene, CDR1 is SGHRS and CDR2 is YFSETQ. The CDR3 DNA sequence: TGCGCCAGCAGCTGGGGCGGCACCAATGAGCAGTTCTTC. It encodes CASSWGGTNEQFF.

V is TRBV5-6 and J is TRBJ1-5; D is ambiguous. The germline V gene has CDR1 SGHDT and CDR2 YYEEEE. This CDR3 has 12 residues. Trimming pared 1 base from V and 5 bases from J, leaving 4 bases between. CDR3 protein: CASSLPDQPQHF. The CDR3 DNA reads TGTGCCAGCAGCTTGCCGGATCAGCCCCAGCATTTT.

The CDR3 nucleotides read TGTGCCAGCAGTTACGAGCGTATCAACACTGAAGCTTTCTTT. This translates into CASSYERINTEAFF. This chain uses TRBV28 with TRBJ1-1, with D hard to call. Trimming pared 4 bases from V and 2 bases from J, leaving 11 bases between. The CDR3 runs to 14 residues. CDR1 and CDR2 from the germline V gene are MDHEN and SYDVKM. Looking up the rest from reference TRBV28 and TRBJ1-1 gives the full variable domain: DVKVTQSSRYLVKRTGEKVFLECVQDMDHENMFWYRQDPGLGLRLIYFSYDVKMKEKGDIPEGYSVSREKKERFSLILESASTNQTSMYLCASSYERINTEAFFGQGTRLTVV.

The chain has TRBV20-1 and TRBJ1-3; D unresolved. This CDR3 contains 16 residues. Germline CDR1 is DFQATT and CDR2 is SNEGSKA (reference sequence). V lost 1 base and J 2 bases, leaving 15 bases between the germline ends. The CDR3 loop reads CSARGIPQMAGNTIYF. The DNA for the CDR3 is TGCAGTGCTAGAGGGATCCCTCAAATGGCTGGAAACACCATATATTTT.

CDR3 in amino acids: CASSLDSQLYNEQFF. DNA for the CDR3: TGTGCCAGCAGCTTAGATTCACAGTTGTACAATGAGCAGTTCTTC. V gene TRBV11-2 combines with J gene TRBJ2-1; D gene ambiguous. The CDR3 runs 15 residues. Germline assignment: CDR1 SGHAT and CDR2 FQNNGV. Trimming took off 0 bases at V and 4 bases at J, with 10 bases between the two ends.

This CDR3 is CASSQATGGYEQYF. The CDR3 DNA reads TGCGCCAGCAGCCAAGCGACAGGGGGTTACGAGCAGTACTTC. This chain links TRBV4-1 with TRBJ2-7; 9 bases agree with TRBD1. Germline CDR1 MGHRA, CDR2 YSYEKL. Losses at the gene ends were 1 base for V and 4 bases for J; bases not matched to a gene: 2. This CDR3 comprises 14 residues.

The chain recombines TRBV6-4 with TRBJ2-3; 9 bases fit TRBD2. Unmatched junction bases numbered 2, after V lost 0 bases and J lost 4 bases. In germline, CDR1 is MRHNA, CDR2 SNTAGT. This CDR3 contains 15 residues. The CDR3 loop reads CASSDSLAGPDTQYF. For the CDR3, the DNA is TGTGCCAGCAGTGACTCCCTAGCGGGGCCAGATACGCAGTATTTT.

This clonotype turned up a few times. The chain carries TRBV7-9 and TRBJ2-2; D gene unclear. CDR3 length equals 15 residues. Germline values: CDR1 SEHNR, CDR2 FQNEAQ (reference sequence). The germline V and J ends were trimmed by 2 bases and 8 bases, with 15 bases remaining between them. CDR3 DNA: TGTGCCAGCAGCTTAACCGGGTTTGTTTCAGGGGAGCTGTTTTTT. Its protein product is CASSLTGFVSGELFF.